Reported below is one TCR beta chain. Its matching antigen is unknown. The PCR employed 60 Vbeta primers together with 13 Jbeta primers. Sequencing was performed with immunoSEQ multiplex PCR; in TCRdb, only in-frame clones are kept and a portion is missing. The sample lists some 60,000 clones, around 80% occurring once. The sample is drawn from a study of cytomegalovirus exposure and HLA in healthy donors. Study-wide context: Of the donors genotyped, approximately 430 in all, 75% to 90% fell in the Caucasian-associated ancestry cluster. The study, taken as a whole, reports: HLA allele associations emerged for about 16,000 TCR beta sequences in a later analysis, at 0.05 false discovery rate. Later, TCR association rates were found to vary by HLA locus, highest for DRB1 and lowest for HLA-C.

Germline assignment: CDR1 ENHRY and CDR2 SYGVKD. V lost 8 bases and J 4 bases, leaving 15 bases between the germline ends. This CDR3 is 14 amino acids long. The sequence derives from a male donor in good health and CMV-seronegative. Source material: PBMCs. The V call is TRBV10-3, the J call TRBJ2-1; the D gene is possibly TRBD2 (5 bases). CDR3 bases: TGTGCCATCCGGGATACTAGAGGTTACAATGAGCAGTTCTTC. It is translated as CAIRDTRGYNEQFF.